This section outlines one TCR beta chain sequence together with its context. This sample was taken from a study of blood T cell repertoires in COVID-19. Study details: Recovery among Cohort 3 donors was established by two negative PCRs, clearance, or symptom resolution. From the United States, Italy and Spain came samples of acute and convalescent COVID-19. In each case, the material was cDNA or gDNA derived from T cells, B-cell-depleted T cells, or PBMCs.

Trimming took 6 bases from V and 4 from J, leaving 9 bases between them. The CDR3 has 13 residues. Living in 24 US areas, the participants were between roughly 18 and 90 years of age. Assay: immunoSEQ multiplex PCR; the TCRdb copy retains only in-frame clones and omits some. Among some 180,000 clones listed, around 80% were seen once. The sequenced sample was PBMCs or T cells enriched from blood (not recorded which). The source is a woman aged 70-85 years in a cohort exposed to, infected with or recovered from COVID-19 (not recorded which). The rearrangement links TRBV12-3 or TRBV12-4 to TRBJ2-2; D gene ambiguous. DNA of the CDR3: TGTGCCAGCAGCCTCGCGCTCACCGGGGAGCTGTTTTTT. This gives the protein CASSLALTGELFF.